In this sample, the clone carrying this T cell receptor (beta chain) turned up a few times. As yet, its antigen is unknown. The data stem from a study of T cell clonality in common variable immunodeficiency. Data came from immunoSEQ multiplex PCR; TCRdb stores just in-frame clones and leaves some out. This sample includes approximately 29,000 clones with no singletons; its ten biggest clones take up around 3%. General study findings and limits: Reportedly, TCR beta sequences from common variable immunodeficiency showed fewer deletions and N-nucleotide insertions. Shared TCRbeta clones were fewer between CVID subjects than controls.

This clonotype originated in a human donor with common variable immunodeficiency. Specimen: peripheral blood mononuclear cells.

CDR3 DNA (partial): TGCGCCAGCAGCTTCCGGGACAGGGGAAATGAG. Translating it yields CASSFRDRGNE. The full CDR3 protein is CASSFRDRGNEQFF. The V call is TRBV5-1, the J call TRBJ2-1, with 10 bases lining up with TRBD1. Coverage ceases 3 residues before the CDR3 finishes, and the germline J gene fills in the end. The CDR3 is 14 amino acids. The V gene's germline CDR1 is SGHRS and CDR2 YFSETQ. V trimming: 2 bases; J trimming: 7 bases; junction bases outside the gene matches: 3.